The entry that follows covers one TCR beta chain sequence. Germline V gene sequence: CDR1 WSHSY, CDR2 SAAADI. The CDR3 contains 13 residues. Trimming took off 10 bases at V and 5 bases at J, with 17 bases between the two ends. In the authors' workflow: By means of reference gene primer amplification, nucleated cell counts were estimated. Only in-frame clones appear in the TCRdb table, and some are missing; sequencing was by immunoSEQ multiplex PCR. V and J calls and clone size are as listed in that table; D and trimming were resolved from the DNA. The sample has approximately 11,000 clones; around four fifths are singletons. The data are from a study of blood T cell repertoires in COVID-19. Study summary: COVID-19 samples from acute and convalescent phases originated in the United States, Italy and Spain. T cells, B-cell-depleted T cells, or PBMCs provided the cDNA or gDNA that served as material.

This chain joins TRBV10-2 and TRBJ2-5; possible D gene TRBD1, 5 bases. This clonotype was sampled from a man over 45 with active COVID-19. Sequencing was performed on peripheral blood. The CDR3 is CAIRVVGRETQYF. CDR3 nucleotides: TGCGCCATCCGAGTTGTGGGGCGGGAGACCCAGTACTTC.